This T cell receptor (beta chain) was found in a study of siplizumab effects on memory and regulatory T cells. Study conclusions and caveats: Suppression by proliferating Tregs derived from siplizumab cultures was not verified. In roughly 75-96% of proliferating CD4+ or CD8+ clones, a naive or memory phenotype could not be assigned.

Assayed TCR templates numbered some 100,000 for each sample. The method was immunoSEQ multiplex PCR; TCRdb's version includes in-frame clones alone and lacks a portion of them. The data hold 70,000 to 95,000 clones, with approximately 96% observed a single time. In the case of this clone: What it binds is unknown.

The CDR3 is 19 residues long. Per the germline V gene, CDR1 is SGHTA and CDR2 is FQGNSA. V trimming: 4 bases; J trimming: 2 bases; junction bases outside the gene matches: 9. The sequenced sample was naive CD4+ T cells sorted from blood. This chain connects TRBV7-2 to TRBJ2-1, with 15 nucleotides matching TRBD2. The receptor comes from a human donor in good health. This CDR3 reads CASSSGTSGGRITYNEQFF. The CDR3 nucleotides are TGTGCCAGCAGCTCAGGGACTAGCGGGGGGCGAATTACCTACAATGAGCAGTTCTTC.